A selection of T cell receptor beta chains follows, all from one sample in a study of CD8 T cells in ankylosing spondylitis. MiXCR was run by TCRdb on the 5' RACE reads, yielding one entry per CDR3 protein. The data contain roughly 150,000 distinct CDR3 sequences, under 35% of them singletons. Sequenced input: synovial fluid, either unsorted or a sorted T cell fraction (not recorded which). The receptors originated from a male donor with ankylosing spondylitis. CDR3s include the opening cysteine and the closing phenylalanine or tryptophan. Fields, in order: CDR3 protein, D gene, CDR3 length, J gene, V gene, clone size. A D gene is named only where the DNA matches it firmly. The size of a clone is reported for some rows only, either as once, few or many, or as a class for expanded clones.

CDR3: CASRLVRDRANYGYTF; D: TRBD1; length: 16; J: TRBJ1-2; V: TRBV6-5; size: few
CDR3: CASSTDGWETQYF; D: NA; length: 13; J: TRBJ2-5; V: TRBV6-1; size: NA
CDR3: CASSFGLAASTDTQYF; D: TRBD2; length: 16; J: TRBJ2-3; V: TRBV7-8; size: many
CDR3: CASSLSGLAGGHNEQFF; D: TRBD2; length: 17; J: TRBJ2-1; V: TRBV28; size: NA
CDR3: CASNKDSHNEQFF; D: NA; length: 13; J: TRBJ2-1; V: TRBV7-2; size: few
CDR3: CSVSDGTLGNTIYF; D: NA; length: 14; J: TRBJ1-3; V: TRBV20-1; size: few
CDR3: CASSSNRHSTDTQYF; D: NA; length: 15; J: TRBJ2-3; V: TRBV11-2; size: few
CDR3: CASSQGADSYNEQFF; D: NA; length: 15; J: TRBJ2-1; V: TRBV11-2; size: few
CDR3: CASSPPGTSGEGEQFF; D: TRBD2; length: 16; J: TRBJ2-1; V: TRBV5-4; size: NA
CDR3: CASRLTGEAQYF; D: TRBD1; length: 12; J: TRBJ2-5; V: TRBV25-1; size: many
CDR3: CASSLVGDTEAFF; D: NA; length: 13; J: TRBJ1-1; V: TRBV12-3/TRBV12-4; size: NA
CDR3: CSARVPGLTEAFF; D: NA; length: 13; J: TRBJ1-1; V: TRBV20-1; size: many
CDR3: CASSLLSRDTQYF; D: NA; length: 13; J: TRBJ2-3; V: TRBV7-9; size: NA
CDR3: CASSQSGLEQYF; D: NA; length: 12; J: TRBJ2-7; V: TRBV7-2; size: NA
CDR3: CASSQTLAGGPNEQFF; D: TRBD2; length: 16; J: TRBJ2-1; V: TRBV6-1; size: once
CDR3: CASSPTAFNEQFF; D: NA; length: 13; J: TRBJ2-1; V: TRBV7-7; size: NA
CDR3: CASSTGLALGETQYF; D: TRBD2; length: 15; J: TRBJ2-5; V: TRBV5-1; size: few
CDR3: CASSRGRVSYEQYF; D: NA; length: 14; J: TRBJ2-7; V: TRBV27; size: NA
CDR3: CSVARDNEQFF; D: NA; length: 11; J: TRBJ2-1; V: TRBV29-1; size: many
CDR3: CASKSQTGTGKTQYF; D: TRBD1; length: 15; J: TRBJ2-5; V: TRBV12-3/TRBV12-4; size: many
CDR3: CSVKDRVRNEQFF; D: TRBD1; length: 13; J: TRBJ2-1; V: TRBV20-1; size: NA
CDR3: CASSAPAGGTDTQYF; D: NA; length: 15; J: TRBJ2-3; V: TRBV28; size: many
CDR3: CASRIGQATNEKLFF; D: NA; length: 15; J: TRBJ1-4; V: TRBV6-1; size: many
CDR3: CSATGTGDEKLFF; D: TRBD1; length: 13; J: TRBJ1-4; V: TRBV20-1; size: NA
CDR3: CASSRTAAQETQYF; D: NA; length: 14; J: TRBJ2-5; V: TRBV5-1; size: NA
CDR3: CASSLTGGAGANVLTF; D: TRBD1; length: 16; J: TRBJ2-6; V: TRBV12-3/TRBV12-4; size: few
CDR3: CASRPDRGSEQYF; D: TRBD1; length: 13; J: TRBJ2-7; V: TRBV6-2/TRBV6-3; size: NA
CDR3: CASSRGLAERYEQYF; D: TRBD2; length: 15; J: TRBJ2-7; V: TRBV2; size: once